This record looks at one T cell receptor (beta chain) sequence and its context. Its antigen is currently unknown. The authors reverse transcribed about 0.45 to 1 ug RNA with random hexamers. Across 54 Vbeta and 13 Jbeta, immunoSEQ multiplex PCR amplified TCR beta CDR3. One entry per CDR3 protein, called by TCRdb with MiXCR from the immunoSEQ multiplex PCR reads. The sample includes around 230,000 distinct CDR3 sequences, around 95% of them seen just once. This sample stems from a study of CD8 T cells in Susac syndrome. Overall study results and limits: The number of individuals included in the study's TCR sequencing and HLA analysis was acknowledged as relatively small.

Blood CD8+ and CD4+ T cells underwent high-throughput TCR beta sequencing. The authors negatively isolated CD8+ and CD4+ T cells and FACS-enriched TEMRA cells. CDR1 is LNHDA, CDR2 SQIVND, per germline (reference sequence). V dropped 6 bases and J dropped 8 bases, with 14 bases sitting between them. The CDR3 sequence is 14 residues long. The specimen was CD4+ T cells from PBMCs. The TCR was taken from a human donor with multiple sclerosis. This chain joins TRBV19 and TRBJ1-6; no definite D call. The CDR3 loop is CASSSGSLYSPLHF. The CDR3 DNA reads TGTGCCAGTAGCTCTGGGTCACTTTATTCACCCCTCCACTTT.